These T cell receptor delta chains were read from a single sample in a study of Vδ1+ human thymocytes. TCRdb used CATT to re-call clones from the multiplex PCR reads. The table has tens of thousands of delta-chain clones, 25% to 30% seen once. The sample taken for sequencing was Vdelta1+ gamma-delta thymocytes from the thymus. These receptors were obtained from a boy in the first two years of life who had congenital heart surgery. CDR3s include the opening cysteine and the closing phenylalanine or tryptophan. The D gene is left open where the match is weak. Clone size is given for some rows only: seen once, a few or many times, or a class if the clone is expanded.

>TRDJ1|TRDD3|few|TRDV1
CALGEGYPTGGYRVADKLIF
TGTGCTCTTGGGGAAGGGTATCCAACTGGGGGATACAGGGTCGCCGATAAACTCATCTTT
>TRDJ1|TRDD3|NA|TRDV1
CALGEGQQSRTGGLYTDKLIF
TGTGCTCTTGGGGAAGGACAACAGAGCCGTACTGGGGGACTTTACACCGATAAACTCATCTTT
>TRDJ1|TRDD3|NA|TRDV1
CALGELLVRLGATDKLIF
TGTGCTCTTGGGGAACTGCTGGTACGACTGGGGGCCACCGATAAACTCATCTTT
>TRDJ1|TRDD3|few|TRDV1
CALGLGQSGGNPYTDKLIF
TGTGCTCTTGGGTTGGGCCAGTCTGGGGGGAATCCGTACACCGATAAACTCATCTTT
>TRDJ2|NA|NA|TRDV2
CACHCGEILTAHLFF
TGTGCCTGCCATTGTGGGGAAATACTGACAGCACACCTCTTCTTT
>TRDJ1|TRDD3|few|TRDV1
CALGEASLLRGGLSELIF
TGTGCTCTTGGGGAGGCTTCCCTTCTACGTGGGGGATTGTCGGAACTCATCTTT
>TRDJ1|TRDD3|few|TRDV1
CALGERVRATTFAGGYVPYTDKLIF
TGTGCTCTTGGGGAACGGGTCAGGGCTACGACATTTGCTGGGGGATACGTTCCGTACACCGATAAACTCATCTTT
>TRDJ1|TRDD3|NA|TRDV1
CALGELFAFGGTLGDGRSPSGKLIF
TGTGCTCTTGGGGAACTGTTCGCCTTTGGCGGTACCCTGGGGGATGGACGTTCGCCAAGTGGTAAACTCATCTTT
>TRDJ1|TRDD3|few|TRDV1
CALGGFLYTRLGALRPPYTDKLIF
TGTGCTCTTGGGGGGTTCCTGTATACGAGACTGGGGGCACTACGGCCCCCTTACACCGATAAACTCATCTTT
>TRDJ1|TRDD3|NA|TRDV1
CALGIQRGGYGSSDKLIF
TGTGCTCTTGGGATCCAGCGGGGGGGATACGGGTCGTCCGATAAACTCATCTTT
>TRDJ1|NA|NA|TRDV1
CALGEMMSDTYTDKLIF
TGTGCTCTTGGGGAGATGATGAGTGACACATACACCGATAAACTCATCTTT
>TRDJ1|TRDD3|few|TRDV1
CALEASYLQLGEDEQTYTDKLIF
TGTGCTCTTGAGGCTTCATACCTACAATTGGGGGAAGACGAACAAACCTACACCGATAAACTCATCTTT
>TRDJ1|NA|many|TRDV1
CALGEGIGSSYGLGRYTDKLIF
TGTGCTCTTGGGGAAGGGATAGGGAGTTCCTACGGTCTGGGGAGGTACACCGATAAACTCATCTTT
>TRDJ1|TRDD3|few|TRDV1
CALGEHFLGPITRVLGDPPGWNTDKLIF
TGTGCTCTTGGGGAACACTTCCTAGGCCCTATAACGCGAGTACTGGGGGATCCGCCCGGATGGAACACCGATAAACTCATCTTT
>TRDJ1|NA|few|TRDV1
CALGDPTPDSPKRGGTDKLIF
TGTGCTCTTGGGGATCCGACCCCAGATTCCCCCAAACGGGGAGGCACCGATAAACTCATCTTT
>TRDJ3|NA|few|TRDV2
CATVGAPSSSWDTRQMFF
TGTGCTACTGTGGGGGCCCCCTCGAGCTCCTGGGACACCCGACAGATGTTTTTC
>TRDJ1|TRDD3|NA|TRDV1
CALGGELPSPTGGYPYTDKLIF
TGTGCTCTTGGGGGTGAATTACCATCCCCTACTGGGGGATACCCATACACCGATAAACTCATCTTT
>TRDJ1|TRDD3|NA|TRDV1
CALGELSPLFGGGYADKLIF
TGTGCTCTTGGGGAACTATCACCCCTATTTGGCGGGGGATACGCCGATAAACTCATCTTT
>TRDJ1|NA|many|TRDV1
CALGERSMGWFYTDKLIF
TGTGCTCTTGGGGAAAGAAGTATGGGCTGGTTCTACACCGATAAACTCATCTTT
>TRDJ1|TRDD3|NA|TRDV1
CALGGRLGGTDKLIF
TGTGCTCTTGGGGGCCGACTGGGGGGGACCGATAAACTCATCTTT
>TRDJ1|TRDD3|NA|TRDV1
CALGSPRTGGLEADKLIF
TGTGCTCTTGGGTCCCCCCGGACTGGGGGATTAGAGGCGGATAAACTCATCTTT
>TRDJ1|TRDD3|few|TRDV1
CALGAPPEHLLPILLGDTHPELWKLIF
TGTGCTCTTGGGGCGCCTCCCGAACATCTCCTACCTATCTTACTGGGGGATACCCATCCTGAACTCTGGAAACTCATCTTT
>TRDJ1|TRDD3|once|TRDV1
CALGELFGLPTEYWGIRIADKLIF
TGTGCTCTTGGGGAACTCTTCGGCCTTCCTACAGAGTACTGGGGGATAAGGATCGCCGATAAACTCATCTTT
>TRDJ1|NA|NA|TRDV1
CALGELPILGPTAVRPGCKLIF
TGTGCTCTTGGGGAACTTCCTATCTTAGGTCCTACGGCAGTGCGGCCCGGCTGTAAACTCATCTTT
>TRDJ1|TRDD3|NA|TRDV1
CALGDYFWGTSGYTDKLIF
TGTGCTCTTGGGGACTACTTCTGGGGGACCTCGGGTTACACCGATAAACTCATCTTT
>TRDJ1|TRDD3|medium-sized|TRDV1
CALGGNCLVGDQPDNDKLIF
TGTGCTCTTGGGGGAAACTGTTTGGTGGGGGATCAACCCGACAACGATAAACTCATCTTT
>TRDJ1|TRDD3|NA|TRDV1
CALRTSRGIRVYTDKLIF
TGTGCTCTTAGGACGAGCCGGGGGATACGCGTATATACCGATAAACTCATCTTT
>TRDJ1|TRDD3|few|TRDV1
CALGERLCRTGDNTDKLIF
TGTGCTCTTGGGGAACGGTTGTGTCGTACTGGGGATAATACCGATAAACTCATCTTT
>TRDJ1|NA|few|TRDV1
CALGELAYPSDKLIF
TGTGCTCTTGGGGAACTAGCGTACCCCTCCGATAAACTCATCTTT
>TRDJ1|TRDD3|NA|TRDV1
CALGELRSRNFRPKILGDYTDKLIF
TGTGCTCTTGGGGAACTCCGCAGCCGGAATTTTAGGCCCAAGATACTGGGGGACTACACCGATAAACTCATCTTT
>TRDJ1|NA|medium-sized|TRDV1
CALGDPGWDDKLIF
TGTGCTCTTGGGGATCCCGGGTGGGACGATAAACTCATCTTT
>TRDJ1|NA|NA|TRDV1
CALGEGLAALPTDKLIF
TGTGCTCTTGGGGAAGGTCTTGCGGCCTTACCCACCGATAAACTCATCTTT
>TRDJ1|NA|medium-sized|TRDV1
CALGEDGPFKLIF
TGTGCTCTTGGGGAAGACGGTCCCTTCAAACTCATCTTT
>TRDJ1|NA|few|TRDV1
CALGEDVLRTDKLIF
TGTGCTCTTGGGGAAGACGTGCTCCGTACCGATAAACTCATCTTT
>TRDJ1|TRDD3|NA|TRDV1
CALGELVLPGYWGIRGYTDKLIF
TGTGCTCTTGGGGAACTAGTACTACCCGGGTACTGGGGGATACGCGGGTACACCGATAAACTCATCTTT
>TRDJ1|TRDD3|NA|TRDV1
CALGDLTTFSTGGDGPPGKLIF
TGTGCTCTTGGGGACCTTACTACGTTTAGCACTGGGGGAGACGGCCCCCCGGGGAAACTCATCTTT
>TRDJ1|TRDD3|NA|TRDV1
CALGELSEYWGPYTDKLIF
TGTGCTCTTGGGGAACTTTCAGAGTACTGGGGGCCGTACACCGATAAACTCATCTTT
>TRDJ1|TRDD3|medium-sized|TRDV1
CALGEPLLGDRNTDKLIF
TGTGCTCTTGGGGAACCCCTACTGGGGGATAGGAACACCGATAAACTCATCTTT
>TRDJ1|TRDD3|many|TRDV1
CALGEFLYWGILDTDKLIF
TGTGCTCTTGGGGAATTCCTGTACTGGGGGATACTGGACACCGATAAACTCATCTTT
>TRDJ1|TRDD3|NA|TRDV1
CALGGRPSRLLGDTPDKLIF
TGTGCTCTTGGGGGACGCCCCTCTCGACTACTGGGGGATACGCCCGATAAACTCATCTTT
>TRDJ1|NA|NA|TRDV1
CALALLRDKEEDKLIF
TGTGCTCTTGCCCTACTGCGGGATAAGGAGGAAGATAAACTCATCTTT
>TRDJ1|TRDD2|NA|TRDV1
CALGGLPTDPGIGSDKLIF
TGTGCTCTTGGGGGCCTTCCTACGGACCCTGGGATCGGGTCCGATAAACTCATCTTT
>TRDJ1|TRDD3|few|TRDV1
CALGEPDDTSLPRTGGWDTDKLIF
TGTGCTCTTGGGGAACCCGACGATACTTCCCTACCTCGTACTGGGGGATGGGACACCGATAAACTCATCTTT
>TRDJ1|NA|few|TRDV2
CACDRIYTDKLIF
TGTGCCTGTGACAGGATCTACACCGATAAACTCATCTTT
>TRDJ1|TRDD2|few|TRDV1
CALGEPNPLPILLPADKLIF
TGTGCTCTTGGGGAACCAAACCCCCTTCCTATTCTGCTGCCCGCCGATAAACTCATCTTT
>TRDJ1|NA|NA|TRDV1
CARGFPLDFTGNTDKLIF
TGTGCTCGTGGGTTCCCCCTCGATTTTACGGGGAACACCGATAAACTCATCTTT
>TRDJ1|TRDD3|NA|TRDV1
CALGEVPPWGIRGYTDKLIF
TGTGCTCTTGGGGAAGTTCCTCCCTGGGGGATACGCGGTTACACCGATAAACTCATCTTT
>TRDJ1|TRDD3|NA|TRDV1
CALGETGVLLGDRCSTDKLIF
TGTGCTCTTGGGGAAACTGGGGTCCTACTGGGGGATAGATGCTCCACCGATAAACTCATCTTT
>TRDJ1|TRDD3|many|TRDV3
CAFNPGICDKLIF
TGTGCCTTTAATCCGGGGATATGCGATAAACTCATCTTT
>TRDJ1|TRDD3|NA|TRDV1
CALGELGSLKGGYWYTDKLIF
TGTGCTCTTGGGGAACTCGGATCACTAAAGGGGGGATACTGGTACACCGATAAACTCATCTTT
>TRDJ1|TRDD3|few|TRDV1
CALNLGNVDVALYWGMRQGDKLIF
TGTGCTCTGAACTTGGGGAATGTCGACGTCGCGCTGTACTGGGGGATGCGTCAGGGGGATAAACTCATCTTT
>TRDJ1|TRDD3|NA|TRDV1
CALRSGTGDTRSVDKRIF
TGTGCTCTTCGTTCCGGGACCGGGGATACGCGTAGCGTCGATAAACGCATCTTT
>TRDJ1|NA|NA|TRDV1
CALGELSLFGSTDKLIF
TGTGCTCTTGGGGAACTTTCTTTATTCGGCAGCACCGATAAACTCATCTTT
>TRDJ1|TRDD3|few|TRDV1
CALGELQKHPLPYWGIRGTDKLIF
TGTGCTCTTGGGGAACTTCAAAAACATCCCCTCCCTTACTGGGGGATACGGGGCACCGATAAACTCATCTTT
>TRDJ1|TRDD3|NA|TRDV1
CALGEGAKVPRDWGITADKLIF
TGTGCTCTTGGGGAAGGGGCGAAGGTTCCTAGGGACTGGGGGATTACGGCCGATAAACTCATCTTT
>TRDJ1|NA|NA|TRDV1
CALGERTDYRDGGLWGLIF
TGTGCTCTTGGGGAACGGACGGACTACAGGGATGGGGGTCTTTGGGGGCTCATCTTT
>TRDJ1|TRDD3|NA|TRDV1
CALGVFPPPSPVLGDIPTGGKTDKLIF
TGTGCTCTTGGGGTTTTCCCACCTCCTTCTCCCGTACTGGGGGATATCCCCACCGGTGGGAAGACCGATAAACTCATCTTT
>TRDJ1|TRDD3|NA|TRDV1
CALGPRTTYSTGGYRTDKLIF
TGTGCTCTTGGGCCCCGGACGACCTACAGTACTGGGGGATACAGGACCGATAAACTCATCTTT
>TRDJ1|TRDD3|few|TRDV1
CALGGSLPTGGYEFEPDKLIF
TGTGCTCTTGGGGGAAGCCTGCCAACTGGGGGATACGAGTTTGAACCCGATAAACTCATCTTT